This paragraph covers one TCR beta chain sequence. Its antigen remains unidentified. Base qualities are not recorded, but no much larger clone differs from it by a single base. TCRbeta CDR3 regions were amplified from genomic DNA by means of the immunoSEQ Assay, a bias-controlled multiplex PCR. In the paper's pipeline: The number of nucleated cells in each sample was estimated from the amplification of reference gene primers within the assay. To quantify the absolute abundance of each unique TCRbeta CDR3 rearrangement, sequence reads were collapsed and filtered. For each sample, productive Simpson clonality was calculated as the square root of Simpson's diversity index across productive rearrangements. TCRdb limited this immuneACCESS table to in-frame rearrangements with V and J called. A share of clones is missing; checked studies link under half to unresolved V genes, and the rest is unexplained. V, J and clone size were drawn from that table, and D and trimming were deduced from the DNA. This sample holds roughly 260,000 clones; about 88% were observed only once. The top ten clones comprise over 4% of the sample.

V loses 2 bases, J loses 5 bases, and the germline ends lie 15 bases apart. From a lookup of the germline V gene, CDR1 and CDR2 are SNHLY and FYNNEI. The CDR3 runs 15 amino acids, cysteine and phenylalanine included. CDR3 DNA only is kept here, 45 bases in frame from base 1. Samples from volunteer blood donors who had recovered from COVID-19 were contributed by a second Seattle source. Collaborating institutions collected whole blood in K2EDTA tubes following their own protocols. For TCRbeta analysis, collaborator samples were shipped as frozen whole blood, as isolated PBMCs, or as DNA extracted from either sample type. The sample originates from a study of blood T cell repertoires in COVID-19 (dated by TCRdb to 2020 to 2022). Regarding the study in general: Samples covering the acute and convalescent phases of COVID-19 were provided by collaborators in the United States, Italy and Spain. The prospective study material was composed of cDNA or gDNA derived from T cells, B-cell-depleted T cells, or PBMCs. Deeply sampled blood TCRbeta repertoires from subjects exposed to, actively infected with, or recovered from COVID-19 were included in the dataset. The repertoires were released in a freely available public database meant as a resource for research on the immune response to SARS-CoV-2. Samples were obtained from the ongoing ImmuneRACE study (first 160 participants) and from 1,200 or so subjects provided by 6 global collaborators. The sample metadata nearly always contained a de-identified subject ID, COVID-19 status, age in years and sex. Where available, HLA class I and class II types were taken from metadata supplied by the sample provider and were not determined by assay-based typing. Overall results and qualifications from the work: The amount of clinical and demographic metadata varied by source and participant and was provided uncurated.

The rearranged segments are TRBV2 and TRBJ1-1; possibly the D gene is TRBD1, per 5 matching bases. This sequence was found in a man aged 55 to 70 who had recovered from COVID-19. The sequencing input was peripheral blood. The CDR3 region: CASSELWQGITEAFF. The base sequence is TGTGCCAGCAGTGAATTATGGCAGGGTATTACTGAAGCTTTCTTT.